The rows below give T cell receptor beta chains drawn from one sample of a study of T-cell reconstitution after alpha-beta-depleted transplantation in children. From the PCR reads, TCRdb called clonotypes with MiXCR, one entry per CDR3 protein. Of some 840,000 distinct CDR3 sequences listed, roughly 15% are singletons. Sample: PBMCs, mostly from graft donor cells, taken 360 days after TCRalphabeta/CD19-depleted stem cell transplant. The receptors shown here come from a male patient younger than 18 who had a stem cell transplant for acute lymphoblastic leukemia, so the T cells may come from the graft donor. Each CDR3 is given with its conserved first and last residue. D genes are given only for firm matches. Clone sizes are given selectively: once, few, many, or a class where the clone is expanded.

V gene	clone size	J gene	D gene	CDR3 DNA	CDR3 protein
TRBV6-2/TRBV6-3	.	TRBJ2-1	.	TGTGCCAGCAGGGAACTAGGAGGTAGCTCCTACAATGAGCAGTTCTTC	CASRELGGSSYNEQFF
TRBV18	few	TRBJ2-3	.	TGTGCCAGCTCACCAGCATGGGGGCCATACACAGATACGCAGTATTTT	CASSPAWGPYTDTQYF
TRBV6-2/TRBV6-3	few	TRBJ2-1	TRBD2	TGTGCCAGCAGTTACTCCCGGCCGGGACTAGCGGGAGGCATCTCCTACAATGAGCAGTTCTTC	CASSYSRPGLAGGISYNEQFF
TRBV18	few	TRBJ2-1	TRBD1	TGTGCCAGCTCACCGGGACAGGGGGCGGGAAATGAGCAGTTCTTC	CASSPGQGAGNEQFF
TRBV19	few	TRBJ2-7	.	TGTGCCAGTAACGGAAATTTCGGGAGCCCCTACGAGCAGTACTTC	CASNGNFGSPYEQYF
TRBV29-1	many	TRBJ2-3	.	TGCAGCGTTACTGAGTGGAGGGGCACAGATACGCAGTATTTT	CSVTEWRGTDTQYF
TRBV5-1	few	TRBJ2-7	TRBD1	TGCGCCAGCAGCACCGGGACAGGGATCTACGAGCAGTACTTC	CASSTGTGIYEQYF
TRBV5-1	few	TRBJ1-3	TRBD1	TGCGCCAGCAGCTTGGGGACAGGCAACTCTGGAAACACCATATATTTT	CASSLGTGNSGNTIYF
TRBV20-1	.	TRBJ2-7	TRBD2	TGCAGTGCTATTGGGCGACTAGCGGGATACGAGCAGTACTTC	CSAIGRLAGYEQYF
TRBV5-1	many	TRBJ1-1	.	TGCGCCAGCAGCTTAGGTTTTTCCGGAATAGGGGGGACCACTGAAGCTTTCTTT	CASSLGFSGIGGTTEAFF
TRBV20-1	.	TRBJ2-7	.	TGCAGTGCTATAACAGGAGGGGATGTTGCTTACTACGAGCAGTACTTC	CSAITGGDVAYYEQYF
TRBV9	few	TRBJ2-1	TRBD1	TGTGCCAGCAGCGTATTTCGGACAGGGGCCTACAATGAGCAGTTCTTC	CASSVFRTGAYNEQFF
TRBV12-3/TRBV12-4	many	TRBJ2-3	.	TGTGCCAGCAGTCGGAGGAAGAGGAACACAGATACGCAGTATTTT	CASSRRKRNTDTQYF
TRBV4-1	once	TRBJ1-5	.	TGCGCCAGCAGCCAATTGCCGGGGATGGCCAATCAGCCCCAGCATTTT	CASSQLPGMANQPQHF
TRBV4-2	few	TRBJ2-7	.	TGTGCCAGCAGCCAAGGGATAGCGGAGGAAGGCTACGAGCAGTACTTC	CASSQGIAEEGYEQYF
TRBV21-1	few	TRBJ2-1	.	TGTGCCAGCAACCGGTTCCAAGCGGGAGGACGCAGAGTCTTCTACAATGAGCAGTTCTTC	CASNRFQAGGRRVFYNEQFF
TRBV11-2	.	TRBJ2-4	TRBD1	TGTGCCAGCAGCTTAGACTATACAGGGGCCCACATTCAGTACTTC	CASSLDYTGAHIQYF
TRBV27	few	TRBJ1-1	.	TGTGCCAGCAGTTTCTGGTCAGGGAAGAACACTGAAGCTTTCTTT	CASSFWSGKNTEAFF
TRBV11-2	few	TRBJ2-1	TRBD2	TGTGCCAGCAGCTTAGCCAGCGGGAGTTCGTATGAGCAGTTCTTC	CASSLASGSSYEQFF
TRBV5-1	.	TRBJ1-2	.	TGCGCCAGCAGCTTGGGCCCTTGGGTGAATGGCTACACCTTC	CASSLGPWVNGYTF
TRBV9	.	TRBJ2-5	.	TGTGCCAGCAGCGCCTCGGGAGTCAGGGGCCAAGAGACCCAGTACTTC	CASSASGVRGQETQYF
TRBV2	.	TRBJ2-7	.	TGTGCCAGCAGTGATCTTGGACGGGAGAGAACCTACGAGCAGTACTTC	CASSDLGRERTYEQYF
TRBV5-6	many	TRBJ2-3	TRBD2	TGTGCCAGCAGCTTATCGGTGACTAGCGGGAAAACAGATACGCAGTATTTT	CASSLSVTSGKTDTQYF
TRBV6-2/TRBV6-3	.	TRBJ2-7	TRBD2	TGTGCCAGCAAGGACCCCCGGACTAGCGGGAGGCTGGTGGGGCAGTACTTC	CASKDPRTSGRLVGQYF
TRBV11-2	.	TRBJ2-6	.	TGTGCCAGCAGCTTAGGGAGGACACGCGACTCTGGGGCCAACGTCCTGACTTTC	CASSLGRTRDSGANVLTF
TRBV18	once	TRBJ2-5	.	TGTGCCAGCTCGCCACTAGTGGGGCCTCAAGAGACCCAGTACTTC	CASSPLVGPQETQYF
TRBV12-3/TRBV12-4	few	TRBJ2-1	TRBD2	TGTGCCAGCAGTTTAATCGGCGGGAGAAGGCCCTACAATGAGCAGTTCTTC	CASSLIGGRRPYNEQFF
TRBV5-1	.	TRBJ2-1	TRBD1	TGCGCCAGCAGCCCCGGGACAGGGGGCATCAATGAGCAGTTCTTC	CASSPGTGGINEQFF
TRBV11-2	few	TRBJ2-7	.	TGTGCCAGCAGCCGAAAGGGGTCAGGGGTGATCTACGAGCAGTACTTC	CASSRKGSGVIYEQYF
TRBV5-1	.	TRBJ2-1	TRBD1	TGCGCCAGCAGCTCGTTTATTCACTTAGGGGGCGCAGAGCAGTTCTTC	CASSSFIHLGGAEQFF
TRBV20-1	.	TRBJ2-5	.	TGCAGTGCTCCCCTCCAGGGGGAGACCCAGTACTTC	CSAPLQGETQYF
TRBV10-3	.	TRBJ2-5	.	TGTGCCATCAGTAGTAAAGAGACCCAGTACTTC	CAISSKETQYF
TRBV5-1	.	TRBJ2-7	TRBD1	TGCGCCAGCAGCTTGGCCCCGACAGGGTTCGTCGAGCAGTACTTC	CASSLAPTGFVEQYF
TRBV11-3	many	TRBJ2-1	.	TGTGCCAGCAGCTTAACTCGGCGGTCCTACAATGAGCAGTTCTTC	CASSLTRRSYNEQFF
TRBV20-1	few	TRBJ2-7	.	TGCAGTGCTTCCGGCGGGATTGTTTACGAGCAGTACTTC	CSASGGIVYEQYF
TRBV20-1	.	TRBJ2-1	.	TGCAGTGCTAGGCCTCAAGTCCCCTCCTACAATGAGCAGTTCTTC	CSARPQVPSYNEQFF
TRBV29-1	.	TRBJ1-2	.	TGCAGCGTTCCGGACTATGGCTACACCTTC	CSVPDYGYTF
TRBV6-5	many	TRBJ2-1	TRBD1	TGTGCCAGCAGTTGGTCACGGACAGGGGTTGGTAATGAGCAGTTCTTC	CASSWSRTGVGNEQFF
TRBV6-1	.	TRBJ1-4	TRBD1	TGTGCCAGCAGTCGGCGACAGGGTGGTGAAAAACTGTTTTTT	CASSRRQGGEKLFF
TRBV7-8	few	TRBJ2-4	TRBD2	TGTGCCAGCAGCTTTAAGGGCGGCGGGAGGTTGTCGGACATTCAGTACTTC	CASSFKGGGRLSDIQYF
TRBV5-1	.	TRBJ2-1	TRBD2	TGCGCCAGCAGTACGGGACTAGCGGGATACTACAATGAGCAGTTCTTC	CASSTGLAGYYNEQFF
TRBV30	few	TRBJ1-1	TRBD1	TGTGCCTTGGACAGGGGAGCCCTCAAGAACACTGAAGCTTTCTTT	CALDRGALKNTEAFF
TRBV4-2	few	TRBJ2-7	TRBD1	TGTGCCAGCAGCCGATTCGGGACAGCGTCCTACGAGCAGTACTTC	CASSRFGTASYEQYF
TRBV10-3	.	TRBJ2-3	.	TGTGCCATCAGTGTCCGGGACAGAGGACTAGCTCCACTCACAGATACGCAGTATTTT	CAISVRDRGLAPLTDTQYF
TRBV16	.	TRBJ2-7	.	TGTGCCAGCAGCCAATCGGCCAGTACCTACGAGCAGTACTTC	CASSQSASTYEQYF
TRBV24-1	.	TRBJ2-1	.	TGTGCCACCAGTCCATCACGGGGCAATGAGCAGTTCTTC	CATSPSRGNEQFF
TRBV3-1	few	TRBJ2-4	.	TGTGCCAGCAGCCTCCTCCTCGGACAGAAAAACATTCAGTACTTC	CASSLLLGQKNIQYF
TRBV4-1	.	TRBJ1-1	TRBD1	TGCGCCAGCCTAAGAGGGACCTCAAGAATCCGACAGGGGGAGAAGTCTGAAGCTTTCTTT	CASLRGTSRIRQGEKSEAFF